The source of this TCR beta chain is a study of blood T cells in healthy people across ages. CDR3 length equals 15 residues. Trimming removed 1 base from V and 3 bases from J, with 12 bases in between. Germline lookup yields CDR1 SGHDN and CDR2 FVKESK. Samples each yielded at least 5.5 micrograms of total RNA. This clonotype was seen a single time. Then a second PCR, running roughly 7 to 11 cycles, was carried out with a sample-barcoded 5' primer and a J-beta primer mix. TCRdb redid the calling of the 5' RACE reads with MiXCR, one entry per CDR3 protein. The sample includes about 1.8 million distinct CDR3 sequences, less than 50% of them seen just once.

V and J are TRBV14 and TRBJ1-1; D is uncertain. The sequence came from a middle-aged woman in good health. Material: blood. The CDR3: CASSQVPQSYTEAFF. DNA for the CDR3: TGTGCCAGCAGCCAAGTACCACAGTCGTACACTGAAGCTTTCTTT.